The entry below describes one T cell receptor (beta chain). The data stem from a study of blood T cells in healthy people across ages. A J-beta primer mix and a sample-barcoded 5' primer were used in a second PCR of about 7 to 12 cycles. A tag from a template-switch adaptor with 12 random nucleotides marked each cDNA molecule. TCRdb re-derived calls from the 5' RACE reads in MiXCR, one entry per CDR3 protein. The sample gives approximately 940,000 distinct CDR3 sequences, about 48% of which show up once; roughly 12% is in the top ten. Trimming cost V 0 bases and J 4 bases; bases outside gene matches: 16. The CDR3 runs 19 residues. CDR1 and CDR2 (germline): SGHRS, YFSETQ.

The sequence derives from a man between 25 and 39 years old in good health. V gene TRBV5-1 combines with J gene TRBJ1-1, with 9 bases matching TRBD1. The specimen was blood. The CDR3 region has the DNA TGCGCCAGCAGCTTGGTTTTCACAGGGGGCAGCTCCCAAGGCACTGAAGCTTTCTTT. Protein sequence: CASSLVFTGGSSQGTEAFF. Looking up the rest from reference TRBV5-1 and TRBJ1-1 gives the full variable domain: KAGVTQTPRYLIKTRGQQVTLSCSPISGHRSVSWYQQTPGQGLQFLFEYFSETQRNKGNFPGRFSGRQFSNSRSEMNVSTLELGDSALYLCASSLVFTGGSSQGTEAFFGQGTRLTVV.